The subject of this entry is one TCR beta chain. Each gene name is a mouse one. The read halts 4 residues ahead of the CDR3 end, with the missing end drawn from the germline J gene. Extraction and reverse transcription of RNA yielded cDNA as the sequencing template. Clones were read by immunoSEQ multiplex PCR, and TCRdb kept only the in-frame ones, dropping some. Singletons are absent from the sample, which has 200,000 to 300,000 clones. Markers used for sorting pooled cutaneous lymph node cells were CD4, CD8alpha, NKG2D, NKG2ACE and others. The CDR3 contains 13 residues. Germline V gene lookup returns CDR1 MNHDT and CDR2 YYDKIL. Trimming left V 0 bases short and J 3 bases short, with 5 bases between. The record originates from a study of CD8+ T cells in alopecia areata. On the study more broadly: Those receiving the skin were roughly 7-10-week-old female C3H/HeJ mice, whose grafts came from approximately 6-12-month-old C3H/HeJ donors with spontaneous alopecia.

Specimen: CD4+ T cells sorted from a lymph node. V is TRBV17 and J is TRBJ1-1; D gene ambiguous. This receptor was identified in a C3H/HeJ mouse with alopecia areata. Mice of this strain are of MHC haplotype H2-k. CDR3 DNA, as far as it was read: TGTGCTAGCAGTAGAGATGAGGACACA. It is translated as CASSRDEDT. The full CDR3 sequence reads CASSRDEDTEVFF.